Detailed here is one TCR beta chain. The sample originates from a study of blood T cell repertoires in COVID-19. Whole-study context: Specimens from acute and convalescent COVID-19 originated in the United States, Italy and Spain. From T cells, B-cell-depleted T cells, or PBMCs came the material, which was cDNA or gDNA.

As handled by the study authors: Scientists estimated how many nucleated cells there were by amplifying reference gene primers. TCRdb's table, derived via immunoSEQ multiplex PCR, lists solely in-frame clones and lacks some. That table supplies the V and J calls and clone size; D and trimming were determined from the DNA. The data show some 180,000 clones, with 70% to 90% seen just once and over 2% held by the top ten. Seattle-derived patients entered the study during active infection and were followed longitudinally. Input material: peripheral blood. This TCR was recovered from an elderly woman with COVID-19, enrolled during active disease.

The CDR3 DNA follows: TGTGCCAGCAGTTCAGGACAGGGGGATGGCTACACCTTC. This codes for CASSSGQGDGYTF. The chain uses TRBV28 and TRBJ1-2; the match to TRBD1 covers 10 bases. The CDR3 totals 13 residues. Germline V lookup: CDR1 MDHEN, CDR2 SYDVKM. Trimming took 4 bases from V and 6 from J; bases not matched to a gene: 2.